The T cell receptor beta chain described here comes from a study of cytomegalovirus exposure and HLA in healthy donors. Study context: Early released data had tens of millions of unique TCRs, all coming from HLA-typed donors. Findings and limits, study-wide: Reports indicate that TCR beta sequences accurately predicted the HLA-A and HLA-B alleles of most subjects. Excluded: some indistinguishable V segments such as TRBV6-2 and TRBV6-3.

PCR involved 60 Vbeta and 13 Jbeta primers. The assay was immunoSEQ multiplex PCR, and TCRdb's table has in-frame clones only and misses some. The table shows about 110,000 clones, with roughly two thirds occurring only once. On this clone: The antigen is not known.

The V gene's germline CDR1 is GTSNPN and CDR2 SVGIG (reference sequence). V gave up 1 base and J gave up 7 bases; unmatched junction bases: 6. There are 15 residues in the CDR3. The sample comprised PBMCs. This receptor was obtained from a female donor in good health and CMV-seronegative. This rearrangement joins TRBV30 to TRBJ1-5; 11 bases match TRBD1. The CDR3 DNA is TGTGCCTGGAGTGGCGGACAGGGGGCCAGGCAGCCCCAGCATTTT. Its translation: CAWSGGQGARQPQHF.